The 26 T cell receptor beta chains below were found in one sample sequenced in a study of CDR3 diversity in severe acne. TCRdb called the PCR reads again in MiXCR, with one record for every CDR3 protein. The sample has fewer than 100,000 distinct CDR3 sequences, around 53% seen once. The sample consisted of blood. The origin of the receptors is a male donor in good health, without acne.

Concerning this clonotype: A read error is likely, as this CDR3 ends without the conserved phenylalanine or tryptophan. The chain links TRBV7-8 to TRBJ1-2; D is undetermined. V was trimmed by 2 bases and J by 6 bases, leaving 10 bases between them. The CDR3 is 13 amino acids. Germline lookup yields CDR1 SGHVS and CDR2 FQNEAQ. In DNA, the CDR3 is TGTGCCAGCAGCTTAAGTGAAAGGGATGGCTACACCTCC. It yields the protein CASSLSERDGYTS.

CDR3 amino acids: CASSLPGTETQYF. The CDR3 nucleotides are TGTGCCAGCAGCCTCCCGGGCACGGAGACCCAGTACTTC. V usage is TRBV3-1 and J usage is TRBJ2-5, with D uncertain. CDR1 LGHDT and CDR2 YNNKEL come from the germline V gene (reference sequence). Trimming removed 4 bases from V and 5 bases from J, with 11 bases in between. This CDR3 has 13 amino acids.

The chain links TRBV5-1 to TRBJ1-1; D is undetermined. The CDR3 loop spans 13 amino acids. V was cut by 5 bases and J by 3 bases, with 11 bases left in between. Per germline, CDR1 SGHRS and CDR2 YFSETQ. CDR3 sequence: CASRWESYTEAFF. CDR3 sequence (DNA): TGCGCCAGCAGGTGGGAGAGCTACACTGAAGCTTTCTTT.

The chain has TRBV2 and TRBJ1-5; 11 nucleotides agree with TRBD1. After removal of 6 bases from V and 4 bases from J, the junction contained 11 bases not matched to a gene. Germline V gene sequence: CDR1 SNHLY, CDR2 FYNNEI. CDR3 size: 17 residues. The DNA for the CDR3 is TGTGCCAGCAGACCGAGCGGGACAGGGGGTATGAATCAGCCCCAGCATTTT. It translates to CASRPSGTGGMNQPQHF.

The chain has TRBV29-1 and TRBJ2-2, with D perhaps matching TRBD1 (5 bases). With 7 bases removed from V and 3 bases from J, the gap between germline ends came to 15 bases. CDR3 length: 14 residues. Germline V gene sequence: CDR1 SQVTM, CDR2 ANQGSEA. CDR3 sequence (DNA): TGCAGCGGACAATCAGGGATCGACACCGGGGAGCTGTTTTTT. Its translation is CSGQSGIDTGELFF.

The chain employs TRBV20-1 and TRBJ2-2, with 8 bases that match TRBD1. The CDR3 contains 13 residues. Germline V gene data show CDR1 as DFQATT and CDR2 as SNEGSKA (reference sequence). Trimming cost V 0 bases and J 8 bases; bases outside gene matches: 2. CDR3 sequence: CSARDGDRGELFF. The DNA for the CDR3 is TGCAGTGCTAGAGATGGGGACAGGGGGGAGCTGTTTTTT.

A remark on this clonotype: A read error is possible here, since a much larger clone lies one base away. Here the CDR3 reads CASGYPGRSMNTEAFF. In nucleotides, the CDR3 is TGTGCCAGCGGCTACCCGGGCAGGTCTATGAACACTGAAGCTTTCTTT. The chain employs TRBV13 and TRBJ1-1; D is unclear. Per germline, CDR1 PRHDT and CDR2 FYEKMQ (reference sequence). V shed 8 bases and J shed 0 bases, with 19 bases lying between them. CDR3 length: 16 residues.

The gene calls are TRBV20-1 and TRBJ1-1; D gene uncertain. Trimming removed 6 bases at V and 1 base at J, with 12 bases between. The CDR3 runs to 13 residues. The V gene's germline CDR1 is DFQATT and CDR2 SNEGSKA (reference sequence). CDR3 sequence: CSAPPGANTEAFF. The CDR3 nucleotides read TGCAGTGCCCCCCCTGGAGCGAACACTGAAGCTTTCTTT.

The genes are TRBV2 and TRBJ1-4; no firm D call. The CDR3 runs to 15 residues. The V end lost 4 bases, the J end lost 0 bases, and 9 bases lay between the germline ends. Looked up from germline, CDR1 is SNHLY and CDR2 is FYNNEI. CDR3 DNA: TGTGCCAGCAGTGGATACATTGCAACTAATGAAAAACTGTTTTTT. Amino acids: CASSGYIATNEKLFF.

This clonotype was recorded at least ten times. Written as DNA, the CDR3 is TGTGCCAGCTCACCGTCTCGGAGCACTGAAGCTTTCTTT. This gives the protein CASSPSRSTEAFF. The chain couples TRBV18 to TRBJ1-1; D remains ambiguous. Deletions cut 3 bases from V and 4 bases from J, with 9 bases between. CDR1 is KGHSH and CDR2 is LQKENI in the germline V gene. CDR3 length: 13 amino acids.

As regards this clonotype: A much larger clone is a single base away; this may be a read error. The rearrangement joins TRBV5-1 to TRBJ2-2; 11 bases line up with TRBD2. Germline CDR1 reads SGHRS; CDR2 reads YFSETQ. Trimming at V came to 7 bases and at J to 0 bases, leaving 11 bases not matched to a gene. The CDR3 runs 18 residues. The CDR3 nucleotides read TGCGCCAGCGGCCCTCTAGCGGGGGGCCCCGCGAACACCGGGGAGCTGTTTTTT. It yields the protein CASGPLAGGPANTGELFF. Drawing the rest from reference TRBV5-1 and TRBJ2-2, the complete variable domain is KAGVTQTPRYLIKTRGQQVTLSCSPISGHRSVSWYQQTPGQGLQFLFEYFSETQRNKGNFPGRFSGRQFSNSRSEMNVSTLELGDSALYLCASGPLAGGPANTGELFFGEGSRLTVL.

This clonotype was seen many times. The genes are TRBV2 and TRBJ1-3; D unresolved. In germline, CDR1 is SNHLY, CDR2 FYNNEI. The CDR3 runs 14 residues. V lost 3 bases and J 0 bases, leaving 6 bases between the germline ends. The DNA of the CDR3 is TGTGCCAGCAGTGAGGTACTCTCTGGAAACACCATATATTTT. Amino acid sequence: CASSEVLSGNTIYF.

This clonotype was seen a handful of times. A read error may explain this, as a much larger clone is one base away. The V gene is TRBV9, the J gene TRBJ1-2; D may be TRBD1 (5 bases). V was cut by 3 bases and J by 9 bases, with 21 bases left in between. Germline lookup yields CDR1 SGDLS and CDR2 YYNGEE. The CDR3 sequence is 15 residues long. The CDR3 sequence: CASSATMGRGESYTF. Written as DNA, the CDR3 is TGTGCCAGCAGCGCCACTATGGGACGGGGGGAGAGCTACACCTTC.

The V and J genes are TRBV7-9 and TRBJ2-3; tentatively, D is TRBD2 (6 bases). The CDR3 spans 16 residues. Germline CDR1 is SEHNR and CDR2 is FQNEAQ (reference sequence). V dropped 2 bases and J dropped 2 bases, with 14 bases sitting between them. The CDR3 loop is CASSLRGSGITDTQYF. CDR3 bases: TGTGCCAGCAGCTTAAGGGGTAGCGGAATCACAGATACGCAGTATTTT.

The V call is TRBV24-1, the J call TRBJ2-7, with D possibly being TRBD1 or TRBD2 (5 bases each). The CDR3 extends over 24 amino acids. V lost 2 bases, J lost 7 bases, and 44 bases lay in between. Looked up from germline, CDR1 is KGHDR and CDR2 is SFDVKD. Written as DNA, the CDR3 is TGTGCCACCAGTGATTCGGTGTTAAGCGCCAGCAGGGACCGGTCAAAGCGATTGACAGAAGAGCAGTACTTC. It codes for CATSDSVLSASRDRSKRLTEEQYF.

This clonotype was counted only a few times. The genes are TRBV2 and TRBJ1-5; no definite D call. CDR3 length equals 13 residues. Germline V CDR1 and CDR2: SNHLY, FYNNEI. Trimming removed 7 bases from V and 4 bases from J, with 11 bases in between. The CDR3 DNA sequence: TGTGCCAGCACCGGGGAGTGGAATCAGCCCCAGCATTTT. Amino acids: CASTGEWNQPQHF.

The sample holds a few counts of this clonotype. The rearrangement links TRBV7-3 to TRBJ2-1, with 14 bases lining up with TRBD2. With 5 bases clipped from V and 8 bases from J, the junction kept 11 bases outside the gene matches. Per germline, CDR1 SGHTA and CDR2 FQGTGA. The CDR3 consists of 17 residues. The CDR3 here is CASSPTSGGASADEQFF. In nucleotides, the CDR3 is TGTGCCAGCAGCCCGACTAGCGGGGGGGCCAGTGCCGATGAGCAGTTCTTC.

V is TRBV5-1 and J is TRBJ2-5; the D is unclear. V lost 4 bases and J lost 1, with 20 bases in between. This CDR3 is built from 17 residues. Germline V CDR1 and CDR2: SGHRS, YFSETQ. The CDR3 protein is CASSHSHLRVAQETQYF. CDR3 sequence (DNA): TGCGCCAGCAGCCATTCCCACCTCCGGGTCGCCCAAGAGACCCAGTACTTC.

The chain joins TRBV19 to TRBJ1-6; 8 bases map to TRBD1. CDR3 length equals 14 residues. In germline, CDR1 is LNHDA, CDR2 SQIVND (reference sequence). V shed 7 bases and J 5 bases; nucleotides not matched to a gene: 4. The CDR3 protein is CASKDRGHNSPLHF. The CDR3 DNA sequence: TGTGCCAGTAAAGACAGGGGTCATAATTCACCCCTCCACTTT.

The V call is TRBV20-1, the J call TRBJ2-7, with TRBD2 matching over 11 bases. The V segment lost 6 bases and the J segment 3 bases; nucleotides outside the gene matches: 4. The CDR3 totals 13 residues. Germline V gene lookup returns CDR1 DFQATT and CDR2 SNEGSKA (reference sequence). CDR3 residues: CSAPGTSGYEQYF. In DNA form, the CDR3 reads TGCAGTGCGCCCGGGACTAGCGGCTACGAGCAGTACTTC.

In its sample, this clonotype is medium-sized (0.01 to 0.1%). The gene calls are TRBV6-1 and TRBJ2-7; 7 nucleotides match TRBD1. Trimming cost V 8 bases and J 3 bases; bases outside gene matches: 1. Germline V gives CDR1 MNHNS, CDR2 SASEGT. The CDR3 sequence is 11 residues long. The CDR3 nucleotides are TGTGCCAGCCGGGACAGCTACGAGCAGTACTTC. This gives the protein CASRDSYEQYF.

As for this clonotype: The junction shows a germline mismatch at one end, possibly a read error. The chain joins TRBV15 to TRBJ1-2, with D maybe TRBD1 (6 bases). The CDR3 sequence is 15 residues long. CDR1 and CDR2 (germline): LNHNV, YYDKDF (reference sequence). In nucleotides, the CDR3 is TGTGCCAGCAGCAGAGTGGCTAGGGGGAACTATGGCTACACCTTC. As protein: CASSRVARGNYGYTF.

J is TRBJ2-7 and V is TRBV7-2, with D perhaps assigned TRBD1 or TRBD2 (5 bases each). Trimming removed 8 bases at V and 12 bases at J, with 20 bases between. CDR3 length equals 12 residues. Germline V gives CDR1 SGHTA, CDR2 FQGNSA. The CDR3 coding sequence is TGTGCCAGCCACCGTGGGGGTAGCGAGAGGTACTTC. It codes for CASHRGGSERYF.

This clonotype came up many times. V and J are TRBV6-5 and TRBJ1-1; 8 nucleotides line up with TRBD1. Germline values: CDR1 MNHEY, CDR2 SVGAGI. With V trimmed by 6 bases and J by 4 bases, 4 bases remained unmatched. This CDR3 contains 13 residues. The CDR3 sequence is CASSEDRGTEAFF. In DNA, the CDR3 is TGTGCCAGCAGCGAAGACAGGGGCACTGAAGCTTTCTTT.

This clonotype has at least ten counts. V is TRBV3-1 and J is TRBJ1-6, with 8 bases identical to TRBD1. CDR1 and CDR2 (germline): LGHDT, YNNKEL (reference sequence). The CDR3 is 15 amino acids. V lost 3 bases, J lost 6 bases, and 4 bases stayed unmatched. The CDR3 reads CASSQRTGSNSPLHF. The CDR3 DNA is TGTGCCAGCAGCCAGAGGACAGGGAGTAATTCACCCCTCCACTTT.

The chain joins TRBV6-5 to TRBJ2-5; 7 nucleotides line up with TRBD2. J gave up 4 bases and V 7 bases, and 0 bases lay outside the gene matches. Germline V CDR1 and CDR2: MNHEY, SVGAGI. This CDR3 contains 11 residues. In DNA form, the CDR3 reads TGTGCCAGCACTAGCGGAGAGACCCAGTACTTC. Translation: CASTSGETQYF.